One and the same sample provided the 27 T cell receptor beta chains below, sequenced in a study of OX40 agonist ivuxolimab in advanced cancers. Produced via immunoSEQ multiplex PCR; TCRdb's table is partial and in-frame only. The data show about 130,000 clones, with about 90% seen just once and under 0.85% held by the top ten. This sample comprised CD4+ or CD8+ T cells sorted from blood, obtained in a trial of the OX40 agonist ivuxolimab. These receptors originate from an adult with an advanced solid tumor such as melanoma, head and neck, liver or kidney cancer.

This chain uses TRBV11-2 with TRBJ2-1; no firm D call. This CDR3 has 13 amino acids. Germline CDR1 is SGHAT and CDR2 is FQNNGV. V was cut by 5 bases and J by 10 bases, with 15 bases left in between. The CDR3 loop reads CASSLTWYGEQFF. The CDR3 DNA reads as TGTGCCAGCAGCCTAACTTGGTATGGCGAGCAGTTCTTC.

The chain combines TRBV29-1 with TRBJ1-1, with TRBD1 matching 7 bases. Germline values: CDR1 SQVTM, CDR2 ANQGSEA. Trimming at V came to 7 bases and at J to 3 bases, leaving 5 bases not matched to a gene. The CDR3 length is 12 residues. The CDR3 DNA reads TGCAGCGCCTCGACAGGGTACACTGAAGCTTTCTTT. Encoded protein: CSASTGYTEAFF.

The chain links TRBV28 to TRBJ1-5; D possibly corresponds to TRBD1 (6 bases). This CDR3 has 14 amino acids. Germline CDR1 is MDHEN and CDR2 is SYDVKM. Trimming took 2 bases from V and 6 from J, leaving 11 bases between them. The CDR3 DNA reads TGTGCCAGCAGTTTAAGGGACAACGGTCAGCCCCAGCATTTT. This encodes CASSLRDNGQPQHF.

This clone was observed once. The rearrangement links TRBV9 to TRBJ2-6; D remains ambiguous. The V end lost 0 bases, the J end lost 3 bases, and 10 bases lay between the germline ends. The CDR3 covers 16 residues. Germline V gene sequence: CDR1 SGDLS, CDR2 YYNGEE. Here the CDR3 DNA reads TGTGCCAGCAGCGTAGATCCGGTGGGTGGGGCCAACGTCCTGACTTTC. Translated, it gives CASSVDPVGGANVLTF.

V gene TRBV7-3 combines with J gene TRBJ1-2; no clear D. This CDR3 region has 13 residues. In germline, CDR1 is SGHTA, CDR2 FQGTGA. With 3 bases removed from V and 6 bases from J, the gap between germline ends came to 11 bases. The CDR3 DNA reads TGTGCCAGCAGCTTTACGATGGGAGATGGCTACACCTTC. Translating it yields CASSFTMGDGYTF.

This chain connects TRBV28 to TRBJ1-5; maybe TRBD1 (6 bases). Trimming stripped 6 bases from V and 6 bases from J, with 27 bases between. This CDR3 has 18 amino acids. Germline V gives CDR1 MDHEN, CDR2 SYDVKM. The CDR3 nucleotides read TGTGCCAGCAGACCAACTTTAGGACGGGACACAAGCGGTCAGCCCCAGCATTTT. Its translation is CASRPTLGRDTSGQPQHF.

The V and J genes are TRBV2 and TRBJ1-1; no definite D call. The length of the CDR3 is 14 residues. CDR1 and CDR2 from the germline V gene are SNHLY and FYNNEI. V lost 1 base to trimming and J lost 1 base, with 7 bases between them. DNA for the CDR3: TGTGCCAGCAGTGAAGGGCCGCGGAACACTGAAGCTTTCTTT. Its protein is CASSEGPRNTEAFF.

This chain uses TRBV19 with TRBJ1-2; D ambiguous. The CDR3 loop spans 13 amino acids. V gave up 3 bases and J gave up 8 bases, with 13 bases separating them. Per germline, CDR1 LNHDA and CDR2 SQIVND (reference sequence). The CDR3 sequence is CASSIDPLGGYTF. The DNA of the CDR3 is TGTGCCAGTAGTATCGACCCCCTAGGGGGCTACACCTTC.

This rearrangement joins TRBV28 to TRBJ2-7, with 12 nucleotides matching TRBD2. V trimming: 6 bases; J trimming: 3 bases; junction bases outside the gene matches: 12. Per the germline V gene, CDR1 is MDHEN and CDR2 is SYDVKM. The length of the CDR3 is 17 residues. CDR3 residues: CASSSFWTSGISYEQYF. The CDR3 coding sequence is TGTGCCAGCAGCAGTTTTTGGACTAGCGGGATCAGCTACGAGCAGTACTTC. The variable domain in full, completed from reference TRBV28 and TRBJ2-7, reads DVKVTQSSRYLVKRTGEKVFLECVQDMDHENMFWYRQDPGLGLRLIYFSYDVKMKEKGDIPEGYSVSREKKERFSLILESASTNQTSMYLCASSSFWTSGISYEQYFGPGTRLTVT.

The CDR3 spells CASSVTGTRGSEQYF. Written as DNA, the CDR3 is TGTGCCAGCAGTGTTACCGGGACTAGAGGTAGCGAGCAGTACTTC. V gene TRBV28 combines with J gene TRBJ2-7, with 8 bases lining up with TRBD2. After removal of 5 bases from V and 6 bases from J, the junction contained 12 bases not matched to a gene. From germline, CDR1 is MDHEN and CDR2 SYDVKM. The CDR3 runs to 15 residues.

This chain connects TRBV6-1 to TRBJ2-1; D possibly corresponds to TRBD2 (6 bases). V was pared by 2 bases and J by 8 bases, with 16 bases between. The CDR3 is 15 amino acids. The germline V gene has CDR1 MNHNS and CDR2 SASEGT. The chain's CDR3 is CASSENILAQYEQFF. The CDR3 bases are TGTGCCAGCAGTGAAAATATACTAGCCCAGTATGAGCAGTTCTTC.

The V gene is TRBV27, the J gene TRBJ1-1; D gene uncertain. The CDR3 loop spans 14 amino acids. The V gene lost 2 bases and the J gene lost 1 base, with 8 bases spanning the gap. Germline CDR1 is MNHEY and CDR2 is SMNVEV (reference sequence). The CDR3 loop reads CASSLAGENTEAFF. The CDR3 coding sequence is TGTGCCAGCAGTTTAGCCGGGGAGAACACTGAAGCTTTCTTT.

V gene TRBV28 combines with J gene TRBJ2-1; no clear D. CDR1 and CDR2 from the germline V gene are MDHEN and SYDVKM. V lost 3 bases, J lost 6 bases, and 6 bases lay in between. The CDR3 consists of 12 residues. CDR3 nucleotide sequence: TGTGCCAGCAGTTTGTTTTTCAATGAGCAGTTCTTC. Translating gives CASSLFFNEQFF.

V and J are TRBV5-1 and TRBJ2-5, with 7 positions matching TRBD1. This CDR3 has 15 amino acids. Germline-derived CDR1 and CDR2 are SGHRS and YFSETQ. The trim removed 4 bases at V and 4 bases at J, leaving 10 bases unmatched. CDR3 DNA: TGCGCCAGCAGCCTCCGGACAGGAGGTGGAGAGACCCAGTACTTC. Its protein product is CASSLRTGGGETQYF.

The chain joins TRBV27 to TRBJ2-7, with 7 bases identical to TRBD1. The ends lost 5 bases at V and 6 bases at J; junction bases unmatched: 7. CDR1 and CDR2 (germline): MNHEY, SMNVEV (reference sequence). CDR3 length equals 13 residues. The CDR3 nucleotides read TGTGCCAGCAGTCGATGGGACAGCGGCGAGCAGTACTTC. This gives the protein CASSRWDSGEQYF.

The chain links TRBV7-8 to TRBJ2-1; TRBD2 matches 7 bases. From germline, CDR1 is SGHVS and CDR2 FQNEAQ. The CDR3 has 14 residues. The V and J ends lost 1 base and 7 bases, in that order; junction bases with no gene match: 4. The DNA of the CDR3 is TGTGCCAGCAGCTTAGTCTTTAGCGGGAATGAGCAGTTCTTC. Its translation: CASSLVFSGNEQFF.

The genes are TRBV19 and TRBJ1-5, with a tentative D call TRBD1 (5 bases). The CDR3 has 11 amino acids. Trimming stripped 11 bases from V and 1 base from J, with 6 bases between. Looked up from germline, CDR1 is LNHDA and CDR2 is SQIVND (reference sequence). Here the CDR3 DNA reads TGTGCCGGGGGAAGCAATCAGCCCCAGCATTTT. It is translated as CAGGSNQPQHF.

The chain employs TRBV9 and TRBJ1-2; 11 nucleotides agree with TRBD1. Germline loops: CDR1 SGDLS, CDR2 YYNGEE. The CDR3 has 15 residues. The V segment lost 3 bases and the J segment 3 bases; nucleotides outside the gene matches: 4. The chain's CDR3 is CASSAGTGGYYGYTF. In DNA form, the CDR3 reads TGTGCCAGCAGCGCTGGGACAGGGGGTTACTATGGCTACACCTTC.

The chain links TRBV29-1 to TRBJ2-6, with 7 bases identical to TRBD1. From germline, CDR1 is SQVTM and CDR2 ANQGSEA. The CDR3 is made up of 16 amino acids. The V and J ends lost 5 bases and 0 bases, in that order; junction bases with no gene match: 7. The CDR3 sequence: CSVSWDSLSGANVLTF. The DNA for the CDR3 is TGCAGCGTTTCATGGGACAGCCTCTCTGGGGCCAACGTCCTGACTTTC.

This chain joins TRBV28 and TRBJ1-1; TRBD1 might be the D (6 bases). The CDR3 has 18 amino acids. Trimming removed 1 base at V and 4 bases at J, with 22 bases between. The germline CDR1 and CDR2 sequences are MDHEN and SYDVKM. CDR3 sequence: CASSLYPRLKVRGTEAFF. The CDR3 DNA is TGTGCCAGCAGTTTATACCCGAGACTCAAGGTCAGGGGCACTGAAGCTTTCTTT.

The genes are TRBV19 and TRBJ2-7; 10 nucleotides agree with TRBD2. Germline V gene data show CDR1 as LNHDA and CDR2 as SQIVND (reference sequence). The CDR3 length is 14 residues. The V and J ends lost 5 bases and 4 bases, in that order; junction bases with no gene match: 5. The CDR3 nucleotides read TGTGCCAGTAGTTTAGTAGCGGGAGGTTACGAGCAGTACTTC. Protein: CASSLVAGGYEQYF.

V and J are TRBV29-1 and TRBJ2-1, with no clear D. Germline lookup yields CDR1 SQVTM and CDR2 ANQGSEA. Trimming removed 6 bases at V and 4 bases at J, with 10 bases between. The CDR3 loop spans 12 amino acids. The CDR3 loop reads CSVPDRYNEQFF. For the CDR3, the DNA is TGCAGCGTACCCGACCGGTACAATGAGCAGTTCTTC.

V is TRBV18 and J is TRBJ2-2; D is ambiguous. Germline CDR1 is KGHSH and CDR2 is LQKENI. The CDR3 spans 14 residues. V lost 0 bases, J lost 6 bases, and 8 bases lay in between. In DNA form, the CDR3 reads TGTGCCAGCTCACCACCGGCTAATCCCGGGGAGCTGTTTTTT. Translated: CASSPPANPGELFF.

This chain uses TRBV29-1 with TRBJ2-7, with 10 bases identical to TRBD1. The length of the CDR3 is 14 residues. Germline CDR1 reads SQVTM; CDR2 reads ANQGSEA. With 4 bases clipped from V and 2 bases from J, the junction kept 5 bases outside the gene matches. In nucleotides, the CDR3 is TGCAGCGTTGGACAGGGGGCGGCCCCCTACGAGCAGTACTTC. It encodes CSVGQGAAPYEQYF.

This chain connects TRBV5-3 to TRBJ2-7, with D possibly TRBD1 on 7 matching bases. TRBV5-3 carries the ORF label, with uncertain function. V lost 8 bases to trimming and J lost 3 bases, with 18 bases between them. This CDR3 is built from 14 residues. CDR3 DNA: TGTGCCAGCCCTAGCAGGGGGGAATACTACGAGCAGTACTTC. Its translation: CASPSRGEYYEQYF.

This sequence joins TRBV10-3 and TRBJ2-7; D may correspond to TRBD1 or TRBD2 (7 bases each). This CDR3 is 15 amino acids long. Germline-derived CDR1 and CDR2 are ENHRY and SYGVKD. Trimming left V 0 bases short and J 5 bases short, with 14 bases between. CDR3 nucleotide sequence: TGTGCCATCAGTGAGTCCCAGGGGGGGACGAACGAGCAGTACTTC. It is translated as CAISESQGGTNEQYF.

The CDR3 nucleotides are TGTGCCAGTAGTGTAACCTCGGGATCATACGAGCAGTACTTC. Translated, it gives CASSVTSGSYEQYF. The V and J genes are TRBV19 and TRBJ2-7, with D perhaps matching TRBD2 (5 bases). Trimming took 5 bases from V and 4 from J, leaving 15 bases between them. This CDR3 is built from 14 residues. Germline lookup yields CDR1 LNHDA and CDR2 SQIVND (reference sequence).